A single sample gave rise to the 17 T cell receptor beta chains below, sequenced in a study of blood T cell repertoires in COVID-19. Only in-frame clones appear in the TCRdb table, and some are missing; sequencing was by immunoSEQ multiplex PCR. The sample lists 100,000 or so clones, about 81% occurring once. What was sequenced was peripheral blood. These receptors originate from a woman aged 60-75 years with acute or convalescent COVID-19.

This clone has more than one count but fewer than ten. The chain combines TRBV7-2 with TRBJ2-3; 14 bases agree with TRBD2. This CDR3 is 15 amino acids long. The germline gives CDR1 SGHTA, CDR2 FQGNSA. V dropped 4 bases and J dropped 10; count of bases not matched to a gene: 7. The CDR3 coding sequence is TGTGCCAGCAGCTCCGGGACTAGCGGGGGTAACGCGCAGTATTTT. Its translation is CASSSGTSGGNAQYF.

The V gene is TRBV6-6, the J gene TRBJ1-2; 9 nucleotides line up with TRBD1. Germline trimming cut 5 bases from V and 4 bases from J; bases unmatched to any gene: 17. The CDR3 consists of 18 residues. Germline CDR1 and CDR2: MNHNY and SVGAGI (reference sequence). The DNA of the CDR3 is TGTGCCAGCAGTCCTACAGGGGGCCGGGTCATTAAGAGCTATGGCTACACCTTC. It yields the protein CASSPTGGRVIKSYGYTF.

The gene calls are TRBV27 and TRBJ1-1, with 8 bases lining up with TRBD1. The CDR3 totals 16 residues. Germline values: CDR1 MNHEY, CDR2 SMNVEV (reference sequence). After removal of 5 bases from V and 0 bases from J, the junction contained 8 bases not matched to a gene. The CDR3 region has the DNA TGTGCCAGCAGTCCCGACAGGGGTAGGATGAACACTGAAGCTTTCTTT. It yields the protein CASSPDRGRMNTEAFF.

This rearrangement joins TRBV5-5 to TRBJ2-7; a possible D gene is TRBD2 (6 bases). Trimming pared 2 bases from V and 2 bases from J, leaving 11 bases between. The CDR3 contains 14 residues. The germline gives CDR1 SGHKS, CDR2 YYEKEE (reference sequence). CDR3 DNA: TGTGCCAGCAGCTTTGCCGGGGGTACCTACGAGCAGTACTTC. Translating it yields CASSFAGGTYEQYF.

The gene calls are TRBV3-1 (or the pseudogene TRBV3-2) and TRBJ1-1; tentative D call: TRBD1 (6 bases). This CDR3 region has 16 residues. Germline CDR1 LGHDT, CDR2 YNNKEL (reference sequence). V dropped 3 bases and J dropped 6 bases, with 20 bases sitting between them. This CDR3 reads CASSQFGGGSGAEAFF. In DNA, the CDR3 is TGTGCCAGCAGCCAGTTCGGAGGGGGAAGCGGGGCTGAAGCTTTCTTT.

The chain is built from TRBV4-3 and TRBJ1-1; 7 bases line up with TRBD1. Germline lookup yields CDR1 LGHNA and CDR2 YSLEER. Trimming cost V 5 bases and J 5 bases; bases outside gene matches: 11. The CDR3 sequence is 15 residues long. CDR3 sequence (DNA): TGCGCCAGCAGCTCCTCGACAGGGACGAAAACTGAAGCTTTCTTT. This sequence encodes CASSSSTGTKTEAFF.

The rearrangement joins TRBV19 to TRBJ1-1; tentative D call: TRBD1 (6 bases). Deletions cut 5 bases from V and 1 base from J, with 11 bases between. Germline V gene lookup returns CDR1 LNHDA and CDR2 SQIVND (reference sequence). The length of the CDR3 is 14 residues. CDR3 residues: CASSAGVANTEAFF. The DNA for the CDR3 is TGTGCCAGTAGTGCAGGGGTTGCGAACACTGAAGCTTTCTTT.

This chain links TRBV5-8 with TRBJ1-3, with D uncertain. Germline V gene sequence: CDR1 SGHTS, CDR2 YDEGEE. CDR3 size: 19 residues. The germline V and J ends were trimmed by 2 bases and 2 bases, with 23 bases remaining between them. The CDR3, as DNA: TGTGCCAGCAGCTTAAGGCAGACATCCTTGGTCTACCCTGGAAACACCATATATTTT. Encoded protein: CASSLRQTSLVYPGNTIYF.

This chain joins TRBV7-8 and TRBJ2-5; 10 bases line up with TRBD2. The CDR3 is 15 amino acids. Germline CDR1 and CDR2: SGHVS and FQNEAQ. J lost 1 base, V lost 5 bases, and 4 bases had no gene match. CDR3 nucleotides: TGTGCCAGCAGCCCCTTAGCGGGGGGCCAAGAGACCCAGTACTTC. Protein product: CASSPLAGGQETQYF.

The V gene is TRBV6-5, the J gene TRBJ1-1; perhaps TRBD1 as D (5 bases). Per germline, CDR1 MNHEY and CDR2 SVGAGI. The CDR3 contains 16 residues. V lost 0 bases, J lost 5 bases, and 16 bases lay in between. CDR3 coding DNA: TGTGCCAGCAGTTACTCCCGGGCCCGGGGGAGGACTGAAGCTTTCTTT. The encoded protein is CASSYSRARGRTEAFF.

The chain has TRBV5-6 and TRBJ1-5; possibly TRBD1 for D (6 bases). The CDR3 runs to 14 residues. Germline V lookup: CDR1 SGHDT, CDR2 YYEEEE. Trimming removed 4 bases at V and 7 bases at J, with 15 bases between. The CDR3 region is CASSHQGREQPQHF. Written as DNA, the CDR3 is TGTGCCAGCAGCCATCAGGGGAGGGAACAGCCCCAGCATTTT. The complete variable domain, with remaining parts taken from reference TRBV5-6 and TRBJ1-5, reads DAGVTQSPTHLIKTRGQQVTLRCSPKSGHDTVSWYQQALGQGPQFIFQYYEEEERQRGNFPDRFSGHQFPNYSSELNVNALLLGDSALYLCASSHQGREQPQHFGDGTRLSIL.

This chain links TRBV11-2 with TRBJ1-3; 7 positions match TRBD1. V was pared by 4 bases and J by 0 bases, with 3 bases of the junction left unmatched. From germline, CDR1 is SGHAT and CDR2 FQNNGV. The CDR3 loop spans 15 amino acids. DNA for the CDR3: TGTGCCAGCAGCTCCGACAGGGACTCTGGAAACACCATATATTTT. Protein product: CASSSDRDSGNTIYF.

This chain joins TRBV28 and TRBJ1-5; no definite D call. The CDR3 sequence is 13 residues long. V dropped 11 bases and J dropped 4 bases, with 15 bases sitting between them. Germline V lookup: CDR1 MDHEN, CDR2 SYDVKM. Written as DNA, the CDR3 is TGTGCCCTCAAGGGAGGGTCTAATCAGCCCCAGCATTTT. Translated, it gives CALKGGSNQPQHF.

This CDR3 reads CASSLSGGLSPLHF. The CDR3 DNA is TGTGCCAGCAGCTTGTCAGGGGGACTTTCACCCCTCCACTTT. V gene TRBV11-3 combines with J gene TRBJ1-6; 7 bases match TRBD1. CDR1 SGHNT and CDR2 YENEEA come from the germline V gene. Germline trimming cut 3 bases from V and 9 bases from J; bases unmatched to any gene: 5. The CDR3 runs to 14 residues.

This clone showed up just a few times. This chain joins TRBV7-8 and TRBJ2-1, with a possible D match to TRBD2 (5 bases). From germline, CDR1 is SGHVS and CDR2 FQNEAQ. Deletions cut 6 bases from V and 3 bases from J, with 9 bases between. This CDR3 has 13 amino acids. The CDR3: CASRPRGYNEQFF. CDR3 DNA sequence: TGTGCCAGCAGGCCCCGGGGCTACAATGAGCAGTTCTTC.

The V call is TRBV5-1, the J call TRBJ2-2; D ambiguous. CDR3 size: 14 residues. The ends were cut back, 4 bases at V and 2 bases at J, with 9 bases in the middle. The germline V gene encodes CDR1 SGHRS and CDR2 YFSETQ. The CDR3 DNA is TGCGCCAGCAGCACGACTGGCAACACCGGGGAGCTGTTTTTT. This encodes CASSTTGNTGELFF.

The rearrangement uses TRBV7-8 and TRBJ1-1; possible D gene TRBD1, 6 bases. The CDR3 runs to 15 residues. Trimming shortened V by 2 bases and J by 11 bases, and 21 bases separated the two germline ends. CDR1 is SGHVS, CDR2 FQNEAQ, per germline. CDR3 in DNA: TGTGCCAGCAGCTTAAGGGGGGGGGCCTCAAATCTGGCTTTCTTT. It encodes CASSLRGGASNLAFF.